A selection of T cell receptor beta chains follows, all from one sample in a study of blood T cell repertoires in COVID-19. Produced via immunoSEQ multiplex PCR; TCRdb's table is partial and in-frame only. The sample yields fewer than 500,000 clones, roughly 87% seen once. Sample: PBMCs or T cells enriched from blood (not recorded which). The source of these receptors is a woman aged 18 to 35 with acute COVID-19. CDR3s include the opening cysteine and the closing phenylalanine or tryptophan. A D gene is named only where the DNA matches it firmly. Rows give clone size only sometimes, using once, few, many, or a class for an expanded clone.

clone_size: NA
d_call: TRBD1
j_call: TRBJ1-1
v_call: TRBV7-9
cdr3_aa: CASSLQGIPEAFF
cdr3_nt: TGTGCCAGCAGCCTACAGGGGATCCCTGAAGCTTTCTTT

clone_size: NA
d_call: NA
j_call: TRBJ2-7
v_call: TRBV19
cdr3_aa: CASSIGGGYEQYF
cdr3_nt: TGTGCCAGTAGTATAGGAGGCGGCTACGAGCAGTACTTC

clone_size: once
d_call: NA
j_call: TRBJ2-3
v_call: TRBV19
cdr3_aa: CASSLTDTQYF
cdr3_nt: TGTGCCAGTAGTCTTACAGATACGCAGTATTTT

clone_size: NA
d_call: TRBD2
j_call: TRBJ2-7
v_call: TRBV2
cdr3_aa: CASDEASGLGEQYF
cdr3_nt: TGTGCCAGCGACGAGGCTAGCGGGTTAGGCGAGCAGTACTTC

clone_size: NA
d_call: NA
j_call: TRBJ2-5
v_call: TRBV5-1
cdr3_aa: CASSLDRKETQYF
cdr3_nt: TGCGCCAGCAGCTTGGACAGAAAAGAGACCCAGTACTTC

clone_size: NA
d_call: TRBD1
j_call: TRBJ1-2
v_call: TRBV5-4
cdr3_aa: CASTPGGQGVLGYTF
cdr3_nt: TGTGCCAGCACTCCCGGGGGACAGGGGGTACTGGGCTACACCTTC

clone_size: NA
d_call: TRBD2
j_call: TRBJ2-1
v_call: TRBV5-1
cdr3_aa: CASRKLAGDHNEQFF
cdr3_nt: TGCGCCAGCAGGAAGCTAGCGGGGGACCACAATGAGCAGTTCTTC

clone_size: NA
d_call: TRBD2
j_call: TRBJ2-1
v_call: TRBV20-1
cdr3_aa: CSASGRGGQYNEQFF
cdr3_nt: TGCAGTGCTAGTGGGCGGGGGGGCCAGTACAATGAGCAGTTCTTC

clone_size: NA
d_call: NA
j_call: TRBJ2-7
v_call: TRBV7-9
cdr3_aa: CASSSRLGTYEQYF
cdr3_nt: TGTGCCAGCAGCTCGAGACTAGGTACCTACGAGCAGTACTTC

clone_size: NA
d_call: NA
j_call: TRBJ2-7
v_call: TRBV21-1
cdr3_aa: CASSIGGSWVLQMDYEQYF
cdr3_nt: TGTGCCAGCAGCATTGGAGGGTCCTGGGTCTTGCAGATGGACTACGAGCAGTACTTC

clone_size: NA
d_call: NA
j_call: TRBJ1-2
v_call: TRBV27
cdr3_aa: CASSSTGLGYGYTF
cdr3_nt: TGTGCCAGCAGTTCCACAGGGTTGGGATATGGCTACACCTTC

clone_size: NA
d_call: NA
j_call: TRBJ2-2
v_call: TRBV11-2
cdr3_aa: CASSRLVQANTGELFF
cdr3_nt: TGTGCCAGCAGCCGACTAGTGCAAGCGAACACCGGGGAGCTGTTTTTT

clone_size: NA
d_call: TRBD2
j_call: TRBJ2-3
v_call: TRBV2
cdr3_aa: CASSELAGGSLSTDTQYF
cdr3_nt: TGTGCCAGCAGTGAACTAGCGGGGGGAAGCCTCAGCACAGATACGCAGTATTTT

clone_size: NA
d_call: NA
j_call: TRBJ1-3
v_call: TRBV4-1
cdr3_aa: CASSQDLSSGLTF
cdr3_nt: TGCGCCAGCAGCCAAGATCTAAGTTCGGGACTAACATTT